Listed here are 25 T cell receptor beta chains from one sample, sequenced in a study of beta chain features in type 1 diabetes. Study conclusions and caveats: In every one of the four CD4+ subsets, TCRB CDR3s were moderately but significantly shorter in Type 1 diabetes patients.

Which antigens these TCRs recognize remains unknown. TCRB transcripts that were expressed got sequenced, as all of the isolated RNA had been reverse transcribed. TCRdb's table, derived via immunoSEQ multiplex PCR, lists solely in-frame clones and lacks some. The table records about 260,000 clones, 20% of them present only once. The specimen was naive CD4+ T cells from blood. These receptors were obtained from a woman in her thirties or forties with type 1 diabetes.

This clone was observed a handful of times. The chain combines TRBV30 with TRBJ1-5; a possible D gene is TRBD1 (6 bases). The CDR3 totals 14 residues. Trimming pared 2 bases from V and 4 bases from J, leaving 12 bases between. Germline V CDR1 and CDR2: GTSNPN, SVGIG (reference sequence). The CDR3 loop is CAWSKTGTNQPQHF. The DNA for the CDR3 is TGTGCCTGGAGTAAGACCGGGACAAATCAGCCCCAGCATTTT.

This clone was detected a few times. CDR3 sequence (DNA): TGTGCCAGCAGCCCCGGGACTAGCGGGTGGCCGGGTGGCCATGAGCAGTTCTTC. Amino acid sequence: CASSPGTSGWPGGHEQFF. The V call is TRBV27, the J call TRBJ2-1; 12 bases line up with TRBD2. The junction had 17 bases not matched to a gene; V was cut back by 6 bases and J by 8 bases. The CDR3 loop spans 18 amino acids. Germline V CDR1 and CDR2: MNHEY, SMNVEV (reference sequence).

The V and J genes are TRBV4-1 and TRBJ2-1; 9 bases fit TRBD2. From germline, CDR1 is MGHRA and CDR2 YSYEKL. With 3 bases clipped from V and 8 bases from J, the junction kept 5 bases outside the gene matches. This CDR3 comprises 14 residues. The CDR3 DNA reads TGCGCCAGCAGCCATCCTGCGGGGGGGTATGAGCAGTTCTTC. Translation: CASSHPAGGYEQFF.

In this sample, this clone turned up a few times. The chain joins TRBV18 to TRBJ2-3; D possibly corresponds to TRBD2 (6 bases). Trimming cost V 4 bases and J 6 bases, with 17 bases left between them. This CDR3 is built from 15 residues. Germline-derived CDR1 and CDR2 are KGHSH and LQKENI. The CDR3 DNA follows: TGTGCCAGCTCACTTAAGGCCCCGGCGGGGGATACGCAGTATTTT. Translating it yields CASSLKAPAGDTQYF.

The chain has TRBV29-1 and TRBJ1-1, with 8 bases matching TRBD1. Germline assignment: CDR1 SQVTM and CDR2 ANQGSEA. This CDR3 has 12 residues. V lost 6 bases, J lost 5 bases, and 5 bases stayed unmatched. Written as DNA, the CDR3 is TGCAGCGTGTATACAGGGGGGACTGAAGCTTTCTTT. This sequence encodes CSVYTGGTEAFF.

Only a few counts were recorded for this clone. The V and J genes are TRBV4-2 and TRBJ2-7; tentatively, D is TRBD1 (6 bases). The V end lost 1 base, the J end lost 5 bases, and 18 bases lay between the germline ends. CDR1 and CDR2 from the germline V gene are LGHNA and YNFKEQ. The CDR3 runs 16 residues. CDR3 in amino acids: CASSQGPSQQGHEQYF. DNA of the CDR3: TGTGCCAGCAGCCAAGGGCCCTCCCAACAGGGCCACGAGCAGTACTTC.

V and J are TRBV18 and TRBJ2-5; perhaps TRBD2 as D (6 bases). Germline CDR1 is KGHSH and CDR2 is LQKENI. The CDR3 consists of 14 residues. V was clipped by 3 bases and J by 7 bases, with 15 bases between them. In nucleotides, the CDR3 is TGTGCCAGCTCACCTAACAGCCACGGGGGGACCCAGTACTTC. Translated, it gives CASSPNSHGGTQYF.

This clone was seen a handful of times. This chain connects TRBV4-3 to TRBJ2-1; D is possibly TRBD1 (5 bases). V dropped 3 bases and J dropped 4 bases, with 16 bases sitting between them. CDR3 length: 16 residues. In germline, CDR1 is LGHNA, CDR2 YSLEER. The CDR3, as DNA: TGCGCCAGCAGCCAGGGTGGGATCCCAGGGTACAATGAGCAGTTCTTC. Protein sequence: CASSQGGIPGYNEQFF.

The genes are TRBV9 and TRBJ2-1, with TRBD1 matching over 8 bases. The CDR3 is 14 amino acids. V lost 0 bases, J lost 15 bases, and 11 bases stayed unmatched. The germline V gene has CDR1 SGDLS and CDR2 YYNGEE. The CDR3: CASSVGLDRERRFF. As DNA, the CDR3 is TGTGCCAGCAGCGTAGGGCTGGACAGGGAACGAAGGTTCTTC.

For the CDR3, the DNA is TGTGCCTCCTCGGGGGGGGGCCTTAGCGGGAGCTCCTACGAGCAGTACTTC. Amino acids: CASSGGGLSGSSYEQYF. J is TRBJ2-7 and V is TRBV30; 9 bases match TRBD2. J lost 0 bases, V lost 7 bases, and 16 bases had no gene match. Germline V lookup: CDR1 GTSNPN, CDR2 SVGIG (reference sequence). The CDR3 extends over 17 amino acids.

The J gene is TRBJ1-2, the V gene TRBV28; D gene unclear. The CDR3 has 13 amino acids. Trimming took off 2 bases at V and 3 bases at J, with 7 bases between the two ends. CDR1 MDHEN and CDR2 SYDVKM come from the germline V gene. The CDR3 loop is CASSLMADYGYTF. In DNA, the CDR3 is TGTGCCAGCAGTTTAATGGCAGACTATGGCTACACCTTC.

The chain couples TRBV9 to TRBJ2-7, with D possibly TRBD2 on 6 matching bases. Germline values: CDR1 SGDLS, CDR2 YYNGEE. The CDR3 contains 15 residues. The V end lost 4 bases, the J end lost 1 base, and 15 bases lay between the germline ends. In DNA form, the CDR3 reads TGTGCCAGCAGCCCGCGGGACGGCCGATCCTACGAGCAGTACTTC. Its protein is CASSPRDGRSYEQYF. Supplemented by reference TRBV9 and TRBJ2-7, the full variable domain reads DSGVTQTPKHLITATGQRVTLRCSPRSGDLSVYWYQQSLDQGLQFLIQYYNGEERAKGNILERFSAQQFPDLHSELNLSSLELGDSALYFCASSPRDGRSYEQYFGPGTRLTVT.

The sample holds a few counts of this clone. This rearrangement joins TRBV4-3 to TRBJ2-1; 7 positions agree with TRBD2. This CDR3 has 17 amino acids. J gave up 6 bases and V 3 bases, and 14 bases lay outside the gene matches. From germline, CDR1 is LGHNA and CDR2 YSLEER. CDR3 region: CASSQDNEGRGSNEQFF. The CDR3, as DNA: TGCGCCAGCAGCCAGGACAACGAGGGGCGCGGGAGCAATGAGCAGTTCTTC.

The rearrangement joins TRBV28 to TRBJ1-1; the D gene is possibly TRBD1 (5 bases). The V gene lost 7 bases and the J gene lost 3 bases, with 9 bases spanning the gap. Germline V lookup: CDR1 MDHEN, CDR2 SYDVKM. The CDR3 has 12 residues. CDR3 DNA sequence: TGTGCCAGCAATCAGGGCCACACTGAAGCTTTCTTT. It is translated as CASNQGHTEAFF.

This clone was counted between two and nine times. The rearrangement joins TRBV14 to TRBJ1-1; D not certain. V was shortened by 5 bases and J by 3 bases, with 10 bases between the two germline ends. Germline CDR1 and CDR2: SGHDN and FVKESK. The CDR3 runs to 13 residues. In nucleotides, the CDR3 is TGTGCCAGCAGCGCGAGGGCCCACACTGAAGCTTTCTTT. Amino acid sequence: CASSARAHTEAFF. Full variable domain (missing parts from reference TRBV14 and TRBJ1-1): EAGVTQFPSHSVIEKGQTVTLRCDPISGHDNLYWYRRVMGKEIKFLLHFVKESKQDESGMPNNRFLAERTGGTYSTLKVQPAELEDSGVYFCASSARAHTEAFFGQGTRLTVV.

As concerns this clone: At the DNA level, this CDR3 is encoded by other sequences in the same sample as well. The V gene is TRBV7-2, the J gene TRBJ2-7; no clear D. The V gene lost 0 bases and the J gene lost 0 bases, with 6 bases spanning the gap. The CDR3 extends over 14 amino acids. Germline V gene lookup returns CDR1 SGHTA and CDR2 FQGNSA. The CDR3 nucleotides read TGTGCCAGCAGCTTAGCGGCGGACTCCTACGAGCAGTACTTC. It encodes CASSLAADSYEQYF. The variable domain in full, with the rest retrieved from reference TRBV7-2 and TRBJ2-7, is GAGVSQSPSNKVTEKGKDVELRCDPISGHTALYWYRQSLGQGLEFLIYFQGNSAPDKSGLPSDRFSAERTGGSVSTLTIQRTQQEDSAVYLCASSLAADSYEQYFGPGTRLTVT.

The chain is built from TRBV29-1 and TRBJ1-1; no firm D call. V shed 7 bases and J shed 6 bases, with 12 bases lying between them. This CDR3 has 11 residues. Germline lookup yields CDR1 SQVTM and CDR2 ANQGSEA. The CDR3: CSATSGAEAFF. The CDR3 nucleotides read TGCAGCGCCACGTCCGGGGCTGAAGCTTTCTTT.

The J gene is TRBJ1-5, the V gene TRBV7-2; D not resolved. Germline values: CDR1 SGHTA, CDR2 FQGNSA. V gave up 3 bases and J gave up 4 bases, with 13 bases separating them. The CDR3 runs to 15 residues. Written as DNA, the CDR3 is TGTGCCAGCAGCTTTTCTTACGGAGGGAATCAGCCCCAGCATTTT. Translating it yields CASSFSYGGNQPQHF.

This clone was detected only a few times. CDR3 nucleotides: TGTGCCAGCACGGGGTTTACTTCAATGATCCTGGATACGCAGTATTTT. Its protein is CASTGFTSMILDTQYF. This chain uses TRBV7-6 with TRBJ2-3; perhaps TRBD2 as D (5 bases). Germline V gene sequence: CDR1 SGHVS, CDR2 FNYEAQ. The CDR3 is 16 residues long. Trimming stripped 7 bases from V and 6 bases from J, with 23 bases between.

Only a few counts were recorded for this clone. The chain links TRBV5-1 to TRBJ2-3; 9 nucleotides align to TRBD2. This CDR3 is built from 16 residues. With V trimmed by 1 base and J by 4 bases, 7 bases remained unmatched. Germline CDR1 SGHRS, CDR2 YFSETQ. In DNA form, the CDR3 reads TGCGCCAGCAGCTTGTTGGCTAGCGGGACTGCAGATACGCAGTATTTT. It is translated as CASSLLASGTADTQYF.

The sample holds a few counts of this clone. The chain links TRBV6-6 to TRBJ1-6; 7 positions match TRBD1. With 11 bases clipped from V and 3 bases from J, the junction kept 7 bases outside the gene matches. Germline CDR1 and CDR2: MNHNY and SVGAGI (reference sequence). This CDR3 comprises 14 residues. CDR3 sequence: CAGGRDSYNSPLHF. CDR3 DNA: TGTGCCGGGGGTCGGGACAGCTATAATTCACCCCTCCACTTT.

V gene TRBV18 combines with J gene TRBJ2-5; D ambiguous. V was trimmed by 4 bases and J by 4 bases, leaving 4 bases between them. CDR1 KGHSH and CDR2 LQKENI come from the germline V gene. The CDR3 covers 11 residues. CDR3 residues: CASSHSETQYF. The CDR3 nucleotides are TGTGCCAGCTCACACTCAGAGACCCAGTACTTC. The variable domain in full, completed from reference TRBV18 and TRBJ2-5, reads NAGVMQNPRHLVRRRGQEARLRCSPMKGHSHVYWYRQLPEEGLKFMVYLQKENIIDESGMPKERFSAEFPKEGPSILRIQQVVRGDSAAYFCASSHSETQYFGPGTRLLVL.

V usage is TRBV5-4 and J usage is TRBJ2-4; a weak D match, TRBD1 (6 bases). The ends were cut back, 2 bases at V and 0 bases at J, with 12 bases in the middle. Per the germline V gene, CDR1 is SGHNT and CDR2 is YYREEE (reference sequence). The CDR3 runs 16 residues. Here the CDR3 reads CASSLFPGVAKNIQYF. The CDR3 coding sequence is TGTGCCAGCAGCTTATTCCCAGGGGTAGCCAAAAACATTCAGTACTTC.

This clone has more than one count but fewer than ten. The chain carries TRBV29-1 and TRBJ2-7; D gene ambiguous. Trimming removed 8 bases from V and 0 bases from J, with 11 bases in between. The CDR3 loop spans 12 amino acids. Germline V gene data show CDR1 as SQVTM and CDR2 as ANQGSEA. CDR3 residues: CSLLTPSYEQYF. The CDR3, as DNA: TGCAGCCTTCTGACTCCCTCCTACGAGCAGTACTTC.

The V call is TRBV4-3, the J call TRBJ2-1, with 8 nucleotides matching TRBD2. Germline loops: CDR1 LGHNA, CDR2 YSLEER. This CDR3 comprises 18 residues. The V gene end was trimmed by 1 base and the J gene end by 2 bases; junction bases not matched to a gene: 10. The CDR3 DNA follows: TGCGCCAGCAGCCAAGGGGCAGCCATAGCGGGGACCTACAATGAGCAGTTCTTC. Its protein product is CASSQGAAIAGTYNEQFF.